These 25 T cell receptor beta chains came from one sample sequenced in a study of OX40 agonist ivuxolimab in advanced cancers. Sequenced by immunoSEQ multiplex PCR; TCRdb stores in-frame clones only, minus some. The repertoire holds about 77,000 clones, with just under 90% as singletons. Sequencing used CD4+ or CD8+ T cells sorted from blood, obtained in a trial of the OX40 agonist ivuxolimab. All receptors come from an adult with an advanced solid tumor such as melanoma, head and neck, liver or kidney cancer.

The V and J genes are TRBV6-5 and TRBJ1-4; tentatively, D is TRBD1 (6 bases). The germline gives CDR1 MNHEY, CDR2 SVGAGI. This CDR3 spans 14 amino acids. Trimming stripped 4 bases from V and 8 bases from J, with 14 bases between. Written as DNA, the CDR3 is TGTGCCAGCAGTTTGAGCGAAGGGGGGGAAAAACTGTTTTTT. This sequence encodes CASSLSEGGEKLFF.

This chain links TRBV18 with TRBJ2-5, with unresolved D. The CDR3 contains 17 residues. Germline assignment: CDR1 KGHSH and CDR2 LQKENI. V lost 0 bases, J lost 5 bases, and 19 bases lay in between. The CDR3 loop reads CASSPPPEQVARETQYF. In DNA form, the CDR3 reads TGTGCCAGCTCACCACCCCCGGAGCAGGTTGCCAGGGAGACCCAGTACTTC.

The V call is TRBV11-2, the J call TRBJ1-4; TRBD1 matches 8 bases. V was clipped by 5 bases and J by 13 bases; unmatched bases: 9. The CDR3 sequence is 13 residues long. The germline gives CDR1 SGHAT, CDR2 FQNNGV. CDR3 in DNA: TGTGCCAGCAGCGGACAGGGCGGCCTCCGACTGTTTTTT. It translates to CASSGQGGLRLFF. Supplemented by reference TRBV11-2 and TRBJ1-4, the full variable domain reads EAGVAQSPRYKIIEKRQSVAFWCNPISGHATLYWYQQILGQGPKLLIQFQNNGVVDDSQLPKDRFSAERLKGVDSTLKIQPAKLEDSAVYLCASSGQGGLRLFFGSGTQLSVL.

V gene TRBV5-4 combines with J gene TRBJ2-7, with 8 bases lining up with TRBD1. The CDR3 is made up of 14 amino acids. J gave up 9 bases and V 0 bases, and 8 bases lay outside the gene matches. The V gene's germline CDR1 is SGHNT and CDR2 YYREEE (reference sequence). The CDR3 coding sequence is TGTGCCAGCAGCTTGGATCGACAGGGGCCCGGGCAGTACTTC. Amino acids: CASSLDRQGPGQYF. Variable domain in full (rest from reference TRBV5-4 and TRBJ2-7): ETGVTQSPTHLIKTRGQQVTLRCSSQSGHNTVSWYQQALGQGPQFIFQYYREEENGRGNFPPRFSGLQFPNYSSELNVNALELDDSALYLCASSLDRQGPGQYFGPGTRLTVT.

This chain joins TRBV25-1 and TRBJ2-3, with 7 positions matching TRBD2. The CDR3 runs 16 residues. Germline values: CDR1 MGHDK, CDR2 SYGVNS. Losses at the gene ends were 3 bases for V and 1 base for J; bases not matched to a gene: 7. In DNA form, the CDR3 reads TGTGCCAGCAGTGATTATATGGCGGGGGGCACAGATACGCAGTATTTT. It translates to CASSDYMAGGTDTQYF. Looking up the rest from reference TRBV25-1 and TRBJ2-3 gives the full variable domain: EADIYQTPRYLVIGTGKKITLECSQTMGHDKMYWYQQDPGMELHLIHYSYGVNSTEKGDLSSESTVSRIRTEHFPLTLESARPSHTSQYLCASSDYMAGGTDTQYFGPGTRLTVL.

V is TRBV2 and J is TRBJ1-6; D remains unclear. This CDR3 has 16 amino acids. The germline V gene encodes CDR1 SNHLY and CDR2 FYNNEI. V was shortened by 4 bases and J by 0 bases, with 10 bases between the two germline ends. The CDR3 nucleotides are TGTGCCAGCAGTGGGGCTGGTAGCTCCTATAATTCACCCCTCCACTTT. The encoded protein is CASSGAGSSYNSPLHF.

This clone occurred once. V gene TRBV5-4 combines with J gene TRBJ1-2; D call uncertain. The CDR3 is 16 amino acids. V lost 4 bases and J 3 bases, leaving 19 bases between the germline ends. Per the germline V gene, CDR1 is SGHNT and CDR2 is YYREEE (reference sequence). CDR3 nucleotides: TGTGCCAGCAGCGCTAACTTTGATGGTCGGGACTATGGCTACACCTTC. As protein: CASSANFDGRDYGYTF.

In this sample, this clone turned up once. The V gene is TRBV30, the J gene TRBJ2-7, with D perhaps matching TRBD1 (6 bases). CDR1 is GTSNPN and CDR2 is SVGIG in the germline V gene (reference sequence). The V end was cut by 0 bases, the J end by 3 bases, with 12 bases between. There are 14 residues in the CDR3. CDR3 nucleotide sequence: TGTGCCTGGAGTGTATGGGCAGGGGACTACGAGCAGTACTTC. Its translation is CAWSVWAGDYEQYF.

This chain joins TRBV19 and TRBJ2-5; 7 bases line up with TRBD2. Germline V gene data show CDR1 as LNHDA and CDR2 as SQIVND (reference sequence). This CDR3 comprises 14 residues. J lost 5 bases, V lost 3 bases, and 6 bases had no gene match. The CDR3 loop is CASSMGGSGETQYF. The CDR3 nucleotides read TGTGCCAGTAGTATGGGCGGGAGCGGGGAGACCCAGTACTTC.

The CDR3: CASSALPGAEQFF. CDR3 nucleotide sequence: TGTGCCAGCAGCGCCTTGCCCGGGGCAGAGCAGTTCTTC. This rearrangement joins TRBV11-2 to TRBJ2-1; D possibly uses TRBD1 or TRBD2 (5 bases each). Germline V lookup: CDR1 SGHAT, CDR2 FQNNGV. This CDR3 has 13 residues. The ends were cut back, 5 bases at V and 10 bases at J, with 15 bases in the middle.

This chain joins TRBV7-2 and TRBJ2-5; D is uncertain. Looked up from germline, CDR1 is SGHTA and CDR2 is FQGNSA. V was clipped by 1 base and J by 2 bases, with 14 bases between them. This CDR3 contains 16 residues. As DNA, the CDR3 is TGTGCCAGCAGCTTAGGACCTACATGGATTCAAGAGACCCAGTACTTC. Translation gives CASSLGPTWIQETQYF.

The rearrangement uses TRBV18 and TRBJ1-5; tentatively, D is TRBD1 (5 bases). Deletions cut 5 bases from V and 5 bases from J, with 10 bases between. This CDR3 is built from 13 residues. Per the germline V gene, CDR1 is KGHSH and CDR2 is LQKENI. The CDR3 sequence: CASSGQGDQPQHF. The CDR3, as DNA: TGTGCCAGCTCAGGGCAGGGTGATCAGCCCCAGCATTTT.

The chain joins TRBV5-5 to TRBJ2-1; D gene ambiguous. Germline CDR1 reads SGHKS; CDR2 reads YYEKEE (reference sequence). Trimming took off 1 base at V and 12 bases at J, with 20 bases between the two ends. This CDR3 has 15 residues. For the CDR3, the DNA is TGTGCCAGCAGCTTGTCTGGGCCCCCGGTGGTGGGGCAGTTCTTC. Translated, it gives CASSLSGPPVVGQFF. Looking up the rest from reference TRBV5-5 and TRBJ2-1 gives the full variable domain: DAGVTQSPTHLIKTRGQQVTLRCSPISGHKSVSWYQQVLGQGPQFIFQYYEKEERGRGNFPDRFSARQFPNYSSELNVNALLLGDSALYLCASSLSGPPVVGQFFGPGTRLTVL.

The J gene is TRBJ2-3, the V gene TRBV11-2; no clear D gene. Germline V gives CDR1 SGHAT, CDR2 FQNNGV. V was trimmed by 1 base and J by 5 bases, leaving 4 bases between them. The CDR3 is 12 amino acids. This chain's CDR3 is CASSLALDTQYF. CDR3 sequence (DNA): TGTGCCAGCAGCTTAGCCTTAGATACGCAGTATTTT.

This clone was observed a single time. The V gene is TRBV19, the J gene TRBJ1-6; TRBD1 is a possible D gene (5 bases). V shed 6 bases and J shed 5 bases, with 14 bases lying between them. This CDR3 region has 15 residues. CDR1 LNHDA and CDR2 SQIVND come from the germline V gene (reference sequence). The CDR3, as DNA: TGTGCCAGTAGGATGAGGGACGTGGATAATTCACCCCTCCACTTT. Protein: CASRMRDVDNSPLHF.

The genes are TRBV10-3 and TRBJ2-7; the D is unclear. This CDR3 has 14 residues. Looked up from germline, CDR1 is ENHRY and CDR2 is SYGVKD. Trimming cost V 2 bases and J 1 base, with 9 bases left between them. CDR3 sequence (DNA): TGTGCCATCAGTGAGGTTGTACATTCCTACGAGCAGTACTTC. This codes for CAISEVVHSYEQYF.

CDR3 nucleotides: TGTGCCAGCAGGGGGGAACGGTTCAATCAGCCCCAGCATTTT. This encodes CASRGERFNQPQHF. The V call is TRBV6-6, the J call TRBJ1-5; the D gene is possibly TRBD1 (5 bases). The CDR3 spans 14 residues. V was clipped by 6 bases and J by 3 bases, with 12 bases between them. Per the germline V gene, CDR1 is MNHNY and CDR2 is SVGAGI (reference sequence).

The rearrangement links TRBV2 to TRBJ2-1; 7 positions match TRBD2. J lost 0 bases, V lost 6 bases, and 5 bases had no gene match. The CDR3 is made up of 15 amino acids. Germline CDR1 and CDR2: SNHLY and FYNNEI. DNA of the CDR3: TGTGCCAGCAGGCGGCGGGGGAGCTCCTACAATGAGCAGTTCTTC. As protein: CASRRRGSSYNEQFF.

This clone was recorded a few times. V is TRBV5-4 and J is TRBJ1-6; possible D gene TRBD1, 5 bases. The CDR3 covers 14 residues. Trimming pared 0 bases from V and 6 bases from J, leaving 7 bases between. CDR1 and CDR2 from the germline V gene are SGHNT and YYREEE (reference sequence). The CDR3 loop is CASSLEQANSPLHF. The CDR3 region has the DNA TGTGCCAGCAGCTTGGAACAGGCTAATTCACCCCTCCACTTT.

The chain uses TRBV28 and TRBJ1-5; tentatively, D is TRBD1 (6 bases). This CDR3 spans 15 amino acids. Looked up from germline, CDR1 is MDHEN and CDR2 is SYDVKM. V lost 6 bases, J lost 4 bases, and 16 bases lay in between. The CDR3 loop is CASRTPGAANQPQHF. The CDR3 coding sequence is TGTGCCAGCAGAACACCAGGGGCGGCAAATCAGCCCCAGCATTTT.

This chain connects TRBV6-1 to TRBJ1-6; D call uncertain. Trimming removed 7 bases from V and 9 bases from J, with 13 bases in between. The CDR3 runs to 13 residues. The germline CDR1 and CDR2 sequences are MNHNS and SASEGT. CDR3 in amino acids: CASTEEVGSPLHF. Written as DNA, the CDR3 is TGTGCCAGCACCGAGGAAGTCGGTTCACCCCTCCACTTT.

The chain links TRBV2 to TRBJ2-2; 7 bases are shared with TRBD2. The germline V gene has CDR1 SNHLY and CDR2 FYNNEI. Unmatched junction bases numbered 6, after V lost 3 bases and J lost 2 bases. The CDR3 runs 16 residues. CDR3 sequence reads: CASSDQRGLNTGELFF. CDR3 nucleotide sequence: TGTGCCAGCAGTGATCAGCGGGGCTTAAACACCGGGGAGCTGTTTTTT.

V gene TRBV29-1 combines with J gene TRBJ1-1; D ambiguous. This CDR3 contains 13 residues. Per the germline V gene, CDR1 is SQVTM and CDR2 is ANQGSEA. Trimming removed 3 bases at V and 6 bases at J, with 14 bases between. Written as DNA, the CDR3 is TGCAGCGTTGACGGGTTTTCTATGGCTGAAGCTTTCTTT. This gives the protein CSVDGFSMAEAFF.

DNA of the CDR3: TGTGCCACCAGCAGAGAACCCCAAGCTGACTATGGCTACACCTTC. Translated, it gives CATSREPQADYGYTF. This chain uses TRBV15 with TRBJ1-2; no definite D call. The germline V and J ends were trimmed by 0 bases and 3 bases, with 11 bases remaining between them. The CDR3 length is 15 residues. CDR1 and CDR2 from the germline V gene are LNHNV and YYDKDF (reference sequence). The entire variable domain, with the rest obtained from reference TRBV15 and TRBJ1-2, is as follows: DAMVIQNPRYQVTQFGKPVTLSCSQTLNHNVMYWYQQKSSQAPKLLFHYYDKDFNNEADTPDNFQSRRPNTSFCFLDIRSPGLGDTAMYLCATSREPQADYGYTFGSGTRLTVV.

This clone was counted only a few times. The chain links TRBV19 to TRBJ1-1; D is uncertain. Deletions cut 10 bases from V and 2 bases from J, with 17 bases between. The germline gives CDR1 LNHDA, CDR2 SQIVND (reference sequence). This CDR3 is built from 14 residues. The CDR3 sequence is CATQPGISNTEAFF. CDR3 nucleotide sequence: TGTGCCACCCAACCGGGTATTAGTAACACTGAAGCTTTCTTT. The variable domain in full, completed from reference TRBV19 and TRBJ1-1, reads DGGITQSPKYLFRKEGQNVTLSCEQNLNHDAMYWYRQDPGQGLRLIYYSQIVNDFQKGDIAEGYSVSREKKESFPLTVTSAQKNPTAFYLCATQPGISNTEAFFGQGTRLTVV.